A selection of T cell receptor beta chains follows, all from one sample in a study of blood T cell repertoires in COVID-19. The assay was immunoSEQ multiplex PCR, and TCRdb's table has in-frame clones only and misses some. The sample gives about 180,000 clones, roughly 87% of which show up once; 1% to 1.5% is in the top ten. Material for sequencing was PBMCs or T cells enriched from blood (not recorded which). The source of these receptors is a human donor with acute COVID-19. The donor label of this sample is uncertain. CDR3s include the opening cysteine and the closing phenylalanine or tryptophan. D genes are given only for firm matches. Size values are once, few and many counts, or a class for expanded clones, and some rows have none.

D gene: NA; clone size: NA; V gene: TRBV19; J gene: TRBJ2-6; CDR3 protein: CASSITGPGANVLTF; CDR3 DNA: TGTGCCAGTAGTATAACAGGGCCTGGGGCCAACGTCCTGACTTTC
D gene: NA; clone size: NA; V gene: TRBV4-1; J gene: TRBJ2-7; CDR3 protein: CASSHPRGEQYF; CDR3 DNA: TGCGCCAGCAGCCATCCCAGGGGAGAGCAGTACTTC
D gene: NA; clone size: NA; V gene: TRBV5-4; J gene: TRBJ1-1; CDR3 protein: CASSFPPLNTEAFF; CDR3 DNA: TGTGCCAGCAGCTTTCCCCCCTTGAACACTGAAGCTTTCTTT
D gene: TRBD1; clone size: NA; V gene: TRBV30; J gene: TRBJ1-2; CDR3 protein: CAWSVSGGWGYGYTF; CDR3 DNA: TGTGCCTGGAGTGTATCAGGGGGCTGGGGCTATGGCTACACCTTC
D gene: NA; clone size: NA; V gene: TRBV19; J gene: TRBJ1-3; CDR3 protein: CASSIGLGSGNTIYF; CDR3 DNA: TGTGCCAGTAGTATTGGGCTTGGCTCTGGAAACACCATATATTTT
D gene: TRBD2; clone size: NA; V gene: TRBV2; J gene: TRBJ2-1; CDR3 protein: CASGLGTSGDNEQFF; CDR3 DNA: TGTGCCAGCGGACTCGGGACTAGCGGGGACAATGAGCAGTTCTTC
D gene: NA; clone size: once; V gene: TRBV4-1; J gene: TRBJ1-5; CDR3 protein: CASSRVRDYNQPQHF; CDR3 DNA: TGCGCCAGCAGCCGGGTCCGGGACTACAATCAGCCCCAGCATTTT
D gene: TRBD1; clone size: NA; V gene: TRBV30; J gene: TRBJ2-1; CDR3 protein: CAWSDRDRGLNEQFF; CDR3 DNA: TGTGCCTGGAGTGACCGGGACAGGGGGCTCAATGAGCAGTTCTTC
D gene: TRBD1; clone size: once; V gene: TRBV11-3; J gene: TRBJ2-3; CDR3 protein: CASSLRQGSADTQYF; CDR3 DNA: TGTGCCAGCAGCTTACGACAGGGGAGCGCAGATACGCAGTATTTT
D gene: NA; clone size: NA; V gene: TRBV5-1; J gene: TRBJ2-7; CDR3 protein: CASSSGDRRSSYEQYF; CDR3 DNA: TGCGCCAGCAGCTCCGGGGATCGTCGTTCTTCCTACGAGCAGTACTTC
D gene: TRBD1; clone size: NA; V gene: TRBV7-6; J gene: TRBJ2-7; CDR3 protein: CASSLVPDRGRDEQYF; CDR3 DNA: TGTGCCAGCAGCTTAGTTCCGGACAGGGGGAGGGACGAGCAGTACTTC
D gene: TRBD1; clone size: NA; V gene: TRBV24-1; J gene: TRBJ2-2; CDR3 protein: CATSDAGTGGSGELFF; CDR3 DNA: TGTGCCACCAGTGACGCCGGGACAGGGGGCTCCGGGGAGCTGTTTTTT
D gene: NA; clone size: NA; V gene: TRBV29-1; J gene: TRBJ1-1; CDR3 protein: CSLGTIMNTEAFF; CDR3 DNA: TGCAGCCTGGGGACTATCATGAACACTGAAGCTTTCTTT
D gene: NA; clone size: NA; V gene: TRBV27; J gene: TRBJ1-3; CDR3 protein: CASSGAGSGNTIYF; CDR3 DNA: TGTGCCAGCAGTGGGGCGGGGTCGGGAAACACCATATATTTT
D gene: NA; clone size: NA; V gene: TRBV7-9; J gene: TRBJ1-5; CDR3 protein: CASSSTRGGNQPQHF; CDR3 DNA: TGTGCCAGCAGCTCAACAAGGGGAGGGAATCAGCCCCAGCATTTT
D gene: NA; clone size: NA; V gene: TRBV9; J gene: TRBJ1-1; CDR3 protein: CASSGRDLGTEAFF; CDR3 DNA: TGTGCCAGCAGCGGCAGGGATCTCGGCACTGAAGCTTTCTTT
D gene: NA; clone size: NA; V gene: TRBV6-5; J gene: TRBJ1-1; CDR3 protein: CASNRPAANTEAFF; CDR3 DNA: TGTGCCAGCAATAGGCCCGCGGCTAACACTGAAGCTTTCTTT
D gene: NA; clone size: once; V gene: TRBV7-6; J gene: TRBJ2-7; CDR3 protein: CASSLSGSEQYF; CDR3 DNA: TGTGCCAGCAGCTTGTCTGGGAGCGAGCAGTACTTC
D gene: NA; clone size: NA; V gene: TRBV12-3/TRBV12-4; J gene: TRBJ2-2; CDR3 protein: CASSPLVTGELFF; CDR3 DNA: TGTGCCAGCAGTCCCCTAGTGACCGGGGAGCTGTTTTTT
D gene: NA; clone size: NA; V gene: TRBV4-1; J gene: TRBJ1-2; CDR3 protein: CASSQEGREDGYTF; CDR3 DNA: TGCGCCAGCAGCCAAGAGGGTAGGGAGGATGGCTACACCTTC
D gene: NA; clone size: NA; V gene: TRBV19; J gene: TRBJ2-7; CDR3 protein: CATAAGLSYEQYF; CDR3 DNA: TGTGCCACTGCAGCGGGCCTCTCCTACGAGCAGTACTTC
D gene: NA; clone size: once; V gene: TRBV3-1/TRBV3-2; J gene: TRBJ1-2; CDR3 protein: CASSQDARDGGYTF; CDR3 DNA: TGTGCCAGCAGCCAAGATGCGAGGGATGGCGGCTACACCTTC
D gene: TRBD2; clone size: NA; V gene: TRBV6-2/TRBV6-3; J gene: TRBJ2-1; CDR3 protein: CASSYSPTSGIYNEQFF; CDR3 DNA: TGTGCCAGCAGTTACTCTCCCACTAGCGGGATTTACAATGAGCAGTTCTTC
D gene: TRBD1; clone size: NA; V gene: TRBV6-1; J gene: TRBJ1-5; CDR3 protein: CASSELEQGDQPQHF; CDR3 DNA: TGTGCCAGCAGTGAACTGGAACAGGGGGACCAGCCCCAGCATTTT
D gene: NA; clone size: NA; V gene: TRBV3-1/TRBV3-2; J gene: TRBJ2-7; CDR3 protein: CASSFRGEQYF; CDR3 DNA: TGTGCCAGCAGCTTTAGGGGCGAACAGTACTTC
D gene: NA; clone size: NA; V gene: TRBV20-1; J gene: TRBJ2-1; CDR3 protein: CSAGQGEQFF; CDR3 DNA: TGCAGTGCTGGTCAGGGCGAGCAGTTCTTC
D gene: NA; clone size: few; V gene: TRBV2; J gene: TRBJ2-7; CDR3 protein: CASSEPRGTYEQYF; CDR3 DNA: TGTGCCAGCAGTGAACCCCGGGGAACCTACGAGCAGTACTTC
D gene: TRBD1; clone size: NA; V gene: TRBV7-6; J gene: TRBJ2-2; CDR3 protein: CASSSRTGGTGELFF; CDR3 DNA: TGTGCCAGCAGCTCCCGGACAGGGGGAACCGGGGAGCTGTTTTTT
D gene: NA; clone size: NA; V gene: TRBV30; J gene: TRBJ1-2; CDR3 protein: CAWSPTYHYGYTF; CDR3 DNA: TGTGCCTGGAGCCCGACTTACCACTATGGCTACACCTTC
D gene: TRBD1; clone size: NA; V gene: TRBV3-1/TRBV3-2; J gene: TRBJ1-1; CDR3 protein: CASSQKTGGTEAFF; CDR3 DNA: TGTGCCAGCAGCCAAAAGACAGGGGGCACTGAAGCTTTCTTT
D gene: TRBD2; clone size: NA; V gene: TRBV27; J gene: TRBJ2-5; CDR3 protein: CASRSSGLAVQETQYF; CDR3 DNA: TGTGCCAGCCGATCTTCGGGACTAGCGGTCCAAGAGACCCAGTACTTC
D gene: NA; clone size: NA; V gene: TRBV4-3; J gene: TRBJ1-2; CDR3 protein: CASSQAGNYGYTF; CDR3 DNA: TGCGCCAGCAGCCAAGCGGGAAACTATGGCTACACCTTC
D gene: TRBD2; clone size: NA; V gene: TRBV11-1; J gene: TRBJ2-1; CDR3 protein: CASSSLAGHEQFF; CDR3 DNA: TGTGCCAGCAGCTCTTTAGCGGGCCATGAGCAGTTCTTC
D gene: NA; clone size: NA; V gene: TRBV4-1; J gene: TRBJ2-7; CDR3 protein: CASSPPNNPYEQYF; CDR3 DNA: TGCGCCAGCAGCCCTCCGAACAACCCCTACGAGCAGTACTTC
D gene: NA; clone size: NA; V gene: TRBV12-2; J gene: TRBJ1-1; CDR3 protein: CASRLLSGQGNTEAFF; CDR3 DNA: TGTGCAAGTCGCTTGTTATCAGGGCAGGGGAACACTGAAGCTTTCTTT
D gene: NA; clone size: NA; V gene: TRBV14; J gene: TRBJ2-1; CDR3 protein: CASSQDITGEQFF; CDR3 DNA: TGTGCCAGCAGCCAAGATATTACGGGGGAGCAGTTCTTC
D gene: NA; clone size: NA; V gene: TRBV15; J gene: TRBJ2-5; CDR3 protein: CATSRDRGGFETQYF; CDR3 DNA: TGTGCCACCAGCAGAGATCGGGGAGGATTTGAGACCCAGTACTTC